These T cell receptor beta chains were read from a single sample in a study of blood T cell repertoires in COVID-19. Measured with immunoSEQ multiplex PCR; TCRdb has only the in-frame clones, and not every one. The repertoire holds around 130,000 clones, with 90% as singletons. Specimen: peripheral blood. The receptors originated from a man aged 55-75 years with COVID-19, enrolled during active disease. The CDR3 runs from the conserved cysteine through the conserved F or W. The order of the fields is J gene, V gene, D gene, clone size, CDR3 protein, CDR3 DNA. The D gene is left open where the match is weak. Expanded clones are given a class, and other clones once, few, many or no size at all.

>TRBJ2-7|TRBV18|TRBD1|-
CASSPGTGREQYF
TGTGCCAGCTCACCCGGGACAGGGCGCGAGCAGTACTTC
>TRBJ1-1|TRBV27|TRBD1|-
CASSLTGVNLAFF
TGTGCCAGCAGTCTAACAGGGGTAAATTTAGCTTTCTTT
>TRBJ1-5|TRBV6-4|-|-
CASSADNDQPQHF
TGTGCCAGCAGTGCCGACAACGATCAGCCCCAGCATTTT
>TRBJ2-2|TRBV11-2|-|-
CATPRQESNTGELFF
TGTGCCACCCCCCGACAGGAATCGAACACCGGGGAGCTGTTTTTT
>TRBJ1-2|TRBV4-1|-|-
CASSQGTLYLPNYGYTF
TGCGCCAGCAGCCAGGGGACACTATATTTACCCAACTATGGCTACACCTTC
>TRBJ2-1|TRBV19|TRBD2|-
CASRSSSGSLNEQFF
TGTGCCAGTCGCTCTTCTAGCGGGAGCCTTAATGAGCAGTTCTTC
>TRBJ1-5|TRBV27|-|once
CASSPSYGNQPQHF
TGTGCCAGCAGTCCATCCTATGGTAATCAGCCCCAGCATTTT
>TRBJ2-7|TRBV18|-|-
CASSPGDQAYEQYF
TGTGCCAGCTCCCCGGGGGACCAAGCCTACGAGCAGTACTTC
>TRBJ2-7|TRBV7-9|-|-
CASSPTSLGGQNYEQYF
TGTGCCAGCAGCCCAACCAGCCTGGGGGGACAGAATTACGAGCAGTACTTC
>TRBJ1-3|TRBV10-3|TRBD1|-
CAVAGTGGFSDTIYF
TGTGCCGTGGCCGGGACAGGGGGTTTTTCGGACACCATATATTTT
>TRBJ1-2|TRBV5-1|-|-
CASSFRVQRLNYGYTF
TGCGCCAGCAGCTTCAGGGTGCAGCGTTTGAACTATGGCTACACCTTC
>TRBJ2-1|TRBV6-2/TRBV6-3|TRBD2|-
CASSRAGGHNEQFF
TGTGCCAGCAGTAGGGCGGGAGGGCACAATGAGCAGTTCTTC
>TRBJ2-1|TRBV19|-|-
CASSTQLYNEQFF
TGTGCCAGTAGTACACAGCTTTACAATGAGCAGTTCTTC
>TRBJ2-3|TRBV5-1|TRBD2|once
CASSLALETSGTTDTQYF
TGCGCCAGCAGCTTGGCCTTGGAAACTAGCGGAACCACAGATACGCAGTATTTT
>TRBJ2-2|TRBV5-6|-|-
CASSFERMNTGELFF
TGTGCCAGCAGCTTTGAGAGAATGAACACCGGGGAGCTGTTTTTT
>TRBJ2-1|TRBV6-2/TRBV6-3|TRBD2|-
CASSYSRLAGLYNEQFF
TGTGCCAGCAGTTACTCAAGACTAGCGGGGCTATACAATGAGCAGTTCTTC
>TRBJ2-1|TRBV9|-|-
CASSVVPTEQFF
TGTGCCAGCAGCGTAGTCCCCACAGAGCAGTTCTTC
>TRBJ2-5|TRBV11-1|-|-
CASSLATRTGQETQYF
TGTGCCAGCAGCTTAGCGACTAGGACAGGACAAGAGACCCAGTACTTC
>TRBJ2-1|TRBV25-1|TRBD1|-
CASRTGGYNEQFF
TGTGCCAGCAGGACAGGGGGCTACAATGAGCAGTTCTTC
>TRBJ2-7|TRBV18|-|-
CASSPPRGGATSLDSHEQYF
TGTGCCAGCTCACCTCCCCGTGGAGGGGCCACCTCCTTGGACTCCCACGAGCAGTACTTC
>TRBJ1-1|TRBV6-2/TRBV6-3|-|-
CASSPLPNTEAFF
TGTGCCAGCAGCCCCCTTCCCAACACTGAAGCTTTCTTT
>TRBJ2-1|TRBV3-1/TRBV3-2|-|-
CASSPSVPIYNEQFF
TGTGCCAGCAGCCCGAGCGTCCCGATTTACAATGAGCAGTTCTTC
>TRBJ2-1|TRBV19|-|-
CASSSSALGYNEQFF
TGTGCCAGTAGTTCATCGGCACTAGGCTACAATGAGCAGTTCTTC
>TRBJ2-2|TRBV30|-|-
CAWSVEGSGELFF
TGTGCCTGGAGTGTGGAGGGTTCCGGGGAGCTGTTTTTT
>TRBJ2-1|TRBV19|-|-
CASSIGEYNEQFF
TGTGCCAGTAGTATAGGAGAATACAATGAGCAGTTCTTC
>TRBJ2-2|TRBV19|TRBD1|-
CASTMDRGETGELFF
TGTGCCAGTACTATGGACAGGGGAGAAACCGGGGAGCTGTTTTTT
>TRBJ2-5|TRBV19|TRBD1|-
CASSKHTGGDQETQYF
TGTGCCAGTAGTAAACACACAGGGGGTGACCAAGAGACCCAGTACTTC
>TRBJ1-1|TRBV7-5|-|-
CVRSSGQVNMNTEAFF
TGTGTCAGAAGCTCGGGACAGGTCAATATGAACACTGAAGCTTTCTTT
>TRBJ2-7|TRBV5-1|TRBD2|-
CASSFTGTSSYEQYF
TGCGCCAGCAGCTTCACCGGGACTAGCTCGTACGAGCAGTACTTC
>TRBJ2-7|TRBV25-1|-|-
CASSEGGRTYEQYF
TGTGCCAGCAGTGAAGGAGGGAGGACCTACGAGCAGTACTTC
>TRBJ2-2|TRBV7-2|-|-
CASSSRPGGELFF
TGTGCCAGCAGCTCCCGTCCGGGCGGGGAGCTGTTTTTT
>TRBJ2-2|TRBV7-2|TRBD1|-
CASSLLYGTGDTGELFF
TGTGCCAGCAGCTTATTGTATGGGACAGGAGACACCGGGGAGCTGTTTTTT
>TRBJ2-2|TRBV7-8|-|-
CASSLASGLNTGELFF
TGTGCCAGCAGCTTAGCTTCTGGACTGAACACCGGGGAGCTGTTTTTT
>TRBJ1-2|TRBV19|-|-
CASSIAQGTGSGYTF
TGTGCCAGTAGTATCGCCCAGGGAACGGGCTCTGGCTACACCTTC
>TRBJ1-5|TRBV3-1/TRBV3-2|TRBD1|once
CASSQDDRDQPQHF
TGTGCCAGCAGCCAAGATGACAGGGATCAGCCCCAGCATTTT
>TRBJ1-6|TRBV9|TRBD1|-
CASSVGTAYNSPLHF
TGTGCCAGCAGCGTTGGGACAGCCTATAATTCACCCCTCCACTTT
>TRBJ2-7|TRBV28|TRBD2|once
CASSFWGGIHEQYF
TGTGCCAGCAGTTTCTGGGGGGGAATCCACGAGCAGTACTTC